This T cell receptor beta chain was sequenced during a study of blood T cell repertoires in COVID-19. Study background: In Cohort 3, a recovered donor had either two negative PCRs, clearance, or symptom resolution.

Participant ages covered about 18 to 89 years across about two dozen US areas. Clinical history as reported by participants underpinned cohort assignment. The data were produced by immunoSEQ multiplex PCR, yet TCRdb's version contains in-frame clones alone and is incomplete. The data hold roughly 210,000 clones, with around 86% observed a single time. The V gene end was trimmed by 6 bases and the J gene end by 8 bases; junction bases not matched to a gene: 7. The CDR3 sequence is 15 residues long. Germline V CDR1 and CDR2: MNHEY, SVGAGI. This clonotype originated in a man aged 30-40 years in a cohort exposed to, infected with or recovered from COVID-19 (not recorded which). The V and J genes are TRBV6-5 and TRBJ1-4; 12 bases match TRBD1. The sample was PBMCs or T cells enriched from blood (not recorded which). The CDR3 sequence is CASSLRDRGREKLFF. The CDR3 DNA sequence: TGTGCCAGCAGCTTAAGGGACAGGGGGCGAGAAAAACTGTTTTTT.